Each of the 21 T cell receptor beta chains below was sequenced from the same sample in a study of CD8+CD57+ T cells in acquired aplastic anemia (dated 2018 in TCRdb). The reads were generated on an Illumina HiSeq 2000. TCR beta VDJ combination and CDR3 sequence profiling used genomic DNA as the template. The public reads were quality trimmed at Q25 with fastp and then assembled into clones with MiXCR by TCRdb, keeping productive beta chains. Entries that share a CDR3 protein sequence are merged under the most common genes and DNA. Recorded for this sample are some 140,000 distinct CDR3 sequences; around half of them occurred a single time. The biggest ten clones account for approximately 12% of the sample. Expansion of CD8+CD57+ cells had been shown by flow cytometry in the patients chosen for sequencing. Sequencing used sorted CD4+, CD8+, or CD8+CD57+ T cells (not recorded which) from PBMCs. These receptors came from a human donor with aplastic anemia.

This clonotype was seen only a few times. The chain combines TRBV10-3 with TRBJ2-5; possibly TRBD2 for D (6 bases). In germline, CDR1 is ENHRY, CDR2 SYGVKD. The V end was cut by 5 bases, the J end by 7 bases, with 14 bases between. This CDR3 spans 13 amino acids. The CDR3 here is CAISLPEEGTQYF. In DNA form, the CDR3 reads TGTGCCATCAGTCTACCGGAGGAGGGGACCCAGTACTTC.

V and J are TRBV7-3 and TRBJ1-1; D perhaps matches TRBD1 (5 bases). Trimming stripped 5 bases from V and 3 bases from J, with 10 bases between. The CDR3 sequence is 13 residues long. The germline CDR1 and CDR2 sequences are SGHTA and FQGTGA. CDR3 nucleotide sequence: TGTGCCAGCAGCAACGGAGGGGACACTGAAGCTTTCTTT. Its translation is CASSNGGDTEAFF. The variable domain in full, completed from reference TRBV7-3 and TRBJ1-1, reads GAGVSQTPSNKVTEKGKYVELRCDPISGHTALYWYRQSLGQGPEFLIYFQGTGAADDSGLPNDRFFAVRPEGSVSTLKIQRTERGDSAVYLCASSNGGDTEAFFGQGTRLTVV.

This clonotype was counted a few times. The chain recombines TRBV15 with TRBJ2-7; possible D gene TRBD1, 6 bases. The CDR3 covers 13 residues. Trimming stripped 4 bases from V and 3 bases from J, with 10 bases between. Germline CDR1 reads LNHNV; CDR2 reads YYDKDF (reference sequence). This CDR3 is CATSTDSGYEQYF. CDR3 nucleotides: TGTGCCACCAGCACGGACAGCGGCTACGAGCAGTACTTC.

The chain uses TRBV7-2 and TRBJ2-5, with D possibly matching TRBD2 (5 bases). V dropped 11 bases and J dropped 4 bases, with 26 bases sitting between them. Germline CDR1 reads SGHTA; CDR2 reads FQGNSA. The CDR3 covers 16 residues. CDR3 amino acids: CACSDHPARGRETQYF. In nucleotides, the CDR3 is TGTGCCTGTAGCGACCACCCTGCACGGGGTAGAGAGACCCAGTACTTC.

CDR3 DNA sequence: TGTGCCAGCAGCGTGGGAGGGACGAACTATAATTCACCCCTCCACTTT. This sequence encodes CASSVGGTNYNSPLHF. The chain carries TRBV9 and TRBJ1-6, with TRBD1 as a possible D gene (5 bases). In germline, CDR1 is SGDLS, CDR2 YYNGEE. With 2 bases removed from V and 3 bases from J, the gap between germline ends came to 12 bases. The CDR3 sequence is 16 residues long.

In this sample, this clonotype turned up many times. The chain employs TRBV11-2 and TRBJ2-5, with TRBD2 matching 13 bases. The CDR3 totals 17 residues. The V gene end was trimmed by 5 bases and the J gene end by 3 bases; junction bases not matched to a gene: 9. Germline V gene data show CDR1 as SGHAT and CDR2 as FQNNGV. The CDR3 sequence: CASSRRGTSGGEETQYF. In nucleotides, the CDR3 is TGTGCCAGCAGCCGGAGGGGTACTAGCGGGGGGGAAGAGACCCAGTACTTC.

The chain links TRBV20-1 to TRBJ2-5; 8 bases are a match to TRBD2. The germline V gene has CDR1 DFQATT and CDR2 SNEGSKA (reference sequence). J was trimmed by 3 bases and V by 4 bases; bases with no gene match: 4. The CDR3 sequence is 13 residues long. CDR3 region: CSAKTSAKETQYF. In nucleotides, the CDR3 is TGCAGTGCTAAGACTAGCGCCAAAGAGACCCAGTACTTC.

J is TRBJ2-2 and V is TRBV27; tentative D call: TRBD2 (5 bases). Trimming pared 6 bases from V and 2 bases from J, leaving 16 bases between. Germline values: CDR1 MNHEY, CDR2 SMNVEV (reference sequence). The CDR3 has 16 residues. As DNA, the CDR3 is TGTGCCAGCAGGGATCGGGGTCCTATAAACACCGGGGAGCTGTTTTTT. It yields the protein CASRDRGPINTGELFF.

The rearrangement joins TRBV10-3 to TRBJ2-7, with 7 bases that match TRBD2. The germline gives CDR1 ENHRY, CDR2 SYGVKD. The CDR3 contains 15 residues. V was clipped by 8 bases and J by 5 bases; unmatched bases: 15. CDR3 loop: CAIRPGGSPENEQYF. DNA for the CDR3: TGTGCCATCCGACCGGGGGGATCACCAGAGAACGAGCAGTACTTC.

This clonotype was counted once. This likely comes from a read error, as the CDR3 has no conserved phenylalanine or tryptophan at its end. The CDR3 region is CASSPRDSNPIEASGSYEQYS. For the CDR3, the DNA is TGTGCCAGCTCACCTCGGGACAGCAACCCCATTGAGGCTAGCGGGTCCTACGAGCAGTACTCC. V and J are TRBV18 and TRBJ2-7; tentative D call: TRBD2 (8 bases). The CDR3 is 21 residues long. The V gene lost 3 bases and the J gene lost 1 base, with 31 bases spanning the gap. Germline V gene data show CDR1 as KGHSH and CDR2 as LQKENI.

This clonotype was found many times. This chain connects TRBV6-5 to TRBJ2-5, with 7 bases that match TRBD1. The germline gives CDR1 MNHEY, CDR2 SVGAGI. V shed 6 bases and J 0 bases; nucleotides not matched to a gene: 4. The CDR3 has 14 amino acids. The CDR3 DNA follows: TGTGCCAGCAGATCGGGACAGTACCAAGAGACCCAGTACTTC. Residues: CASRSGQYQETQYF.

The V call is TRBV9, the J call TRBJ1-1; D gene ambiguous. Germline V lookup: CDR1 SGDLS, CDR2 YYNGEE. The CDR3 runs to 13 residues. Trimming took off 0 bases at V and 5 bases at J, with 8 bases between the two ends. The CDR3 sequence is CASSVVGATEAFF. The DNA of the CDR3 is TGTGCCAGCAGCGTAGTAGGCGCAACTGAAGCTTTCTTT.

As regards this clonotype: This clone may be a read error of a much larger clone one base away. This chain uses TRBV7-6 with TRBJ1-6; 7 nucleotides line up with TRBD1. This CDR3 contains 13 residues. The germline V gene has CDR1 SGHVS and CDR2 FNYEAQ. Trimming cost V 4 bases and J 7 bases; bases outside gene matches: 1. The CDR3 here is CASSSTGNSPLHF. CDR3 sequence (DNA): TGTGCCAGCAGCTCGACAGGGAATTCACCCCTCCACTTT.

The rearrangement links TRBV25-1 to TRBJ1-2; no reliable D call. This CDR3 comprises 12 residues. Germline-derived CDR1 and CDR2 are MGHDK and SYGVNS. V lost 4 bases to trimming and J lost 8 bases, with 11 bases between them. Here the CDR3 reads CASSVWAGGYTF. The CDR3, as DNA: TGTGCCAGCAGTGTGTGGGCGGGGGGCTACACCTTC.

This chain links TRBV15 with TRBJ2-4; tentatively, D is TRBD1 (6 bases). This CDR3 comprises 17 residues. Trimming took off 6 bases at V and 0 bases at J, with 18 bases between the two ends. In germline, CDR1 is LNHNV, CDR2 YYDKDF (reference sequence). CDR3 DNA sequence: TGTGCCACCAGAAACCTGACAGGCGGACTAGCCAAAAACATTCAGTACTTC. Translation gives CATRNLTGGLAKNIQYF. The variable domain in full, completed from reference TRBV15 and TRBJ2-4, reads DAMVIQNPRYQVTQFGKPVTLSCSQTLNHNVMYWYQQKSSQAPKLLFHYYDKDFNNEADTPDNFQSRRPNTSFCFLDIRSPGLGDTAMYLCATRNLTGGLAKNIQYFGAGTRLSVL.

This clonotype was found many times. The chain recombines TRBV7-9 with TRBJ1-5; D is possibly TRBD1 (6 bases). CDR1 and CDR2 (germline): SEHNR, FQNEAQ (reference sequence). The ends were cut back, 5 bases at V and 4 bases at J, with 12 bases in the middle. The CDR3 has 14 residues. The CDR3 sequence: CASSVGGRNQPQHF. The CDR3 nucleotides read TGTGCCAGCAGCGTGGGGGGGCGAAATCAGCCCCAGCATTTT.

The rearrangement joins TRBV20-1 to TRBJ2-7; 10 positions match TRBD1. V was pared by 5 bases and J by 6 bases, with 13 bases of the junction left unmatched. CDR1 and CDR2 (germline): DFQATT, SNEGSKA (reference sequence). This CDR3 has 15 residues. This CDR3 reads CSALLRDRGYGEQYF. CDR3 bases: TGCAGTGCTCTTTTAAGGGACAGGGGATATGGCGAGCAGTACTTC.

This clonotype came up many times. This chain uses TRBV11-2 with TRBJ2-5; 12 bases agree with TRBD2. V lost 1 base, J lost 3 bases, and 9 bases stayed unmatched. The length of the CDR3 is 18 residues. Looked up from germline, CDR1 is SGHAT and CDR2 is FQNNGV. The CDR3 loop reads CASSLGLRLAGDKETQYF. DNA for the CDR3: TGTGCCAGCAGCTTAGGATTACGACTAGCGGGAGACAAAGAGACCCAGTACTTC.

This clonotype came up many times. V and J are TRBV15 and TRBJ2-3, with D maybe TRBD1 (5 bases). V lost 0 bases, J lost 4 bases, and 17 bases lay in between. Germline V CDR1 and CDR2: LNHNV, YYDKDF (reference sequence). This CDR3 region has 17 residues. CDR3 bases: TGTGCCACCAGCAGAGATTCGATCAGGGTATCAGCAGATACGCAGTATTTT. This codes for CATSRDSIRVSADTQYF.

The chain uses TRBV12-3 or TRBV12-4 and TRBJ2-7, with D possibly TRBD2 on 6 matching bases. Trimming removed 5 bases from V and 5 bases from J, with 19 bases in between. There are 15 residues in the CDR3. The CDR3 region has the DNA TGTGCCAGCAGTCTGAGGGGACTGCGAGGTGACGAGCAGTACTTC. This encodes CASSLRGLRGDEQYF.

This clonotype was counted many times. The genes are TRBV4-2 and TRBJ1-5; D gene ambiguous. Germline-derived CDR1 and CDR2 are LGHNA and YNFKEQ. V lost 0 bases and J lost 2, with 8 bases in between. This CDR3 spans 15 amino acids. CDR3 nucleotide sequence: TGTGCCAGCAGCCAAGACCCGCAGGGCAATCAGCCCCAGCATTTT. This encodes CASSQDPQGNQPQHF.